The source of this T cell receptor (beta chain) is a study of CD8 T cells in ankylosing spondylitis. This clonotype came up a few times. Its antigen is currently unknown. Each TCR beta library was made by quantitative 5'-RACE that incorporated molecular barcodes. TCRdb reanalysed the 5' RACE reads using MiXCR and keeps one entry per CDR3 protein. The sample shows about 440,000 distinct CDR3 sequences, under 20% of them seen only once. Overall study results and limits: Within peripheral blood, clones linked to disease were CD8+ and relatively rare. A motif in TCR beta, a set of under ten highly homologous variants, appeared characteristic of ankylosing spondylitis blood. According to the report, clones linked to the disease were significantly enriched in matched synovial fluid samples taken from ankylosing spondylitis patients. Several of the motif variants were reported before in synovial fluid and blood from reactive arthritis.

The sequence was obtained from a male donor with ankylosing spondylitis. Source material: blood, either unsorted or a sorted T cell fraction (not recorded which).

DNA for the CDR3: TGCAGTGCTACCTCCGACGGCCAAGAGACCCAGTACTTC. Amino acid sequence: CSATSDGQETQYF. The chain recombines TRBV20-1 with TRBJ2-5; D is undetermined. Germline CDR1 DFQATT, CDR2 SNEGSKA (reference sequence). V shed 4 bases and J shed 1 base, with 10 bases lying between them. The CDR3 is 13 residues long.